This T cell receptor (beta chain) emerged from a study of identifying expanded T cells in peripheral blood. Sequencing was performed with immunoSEQ multiplex PCR; in TCRdb, only in-frame clones are kept and a portion is missing. The profile shows 84,000 or so clones, around nine tenths of them singletons. CDR3 length: 14 amino acids. Germline-derived CDR1 and CDR2 are LNHDA and SQIVND (reference sequence). Trimming shortened V by 5 bases and J by 0 bases, and 7 bases separated the two germline ends. Input material: blood. This clonotype was sampled from a person aged 18 to 75 in good health. The chain has TRBV19 and TRBJ2-2; unclear D gene. The CDR3 DNA reads as TGTGCCAGTAGTGTGACACCGAACACCGGGGAGCTGTTTTTT. Translation: CASSVTPNTGELFF.